The 15 T cell receptor beta chains presented below share a single source sample, sequenced in a study of OX40 agonist ivuxolimab in advanced cancers. TCRdb's copy holds only in-frame clones and misses some; the assay was immunoSEQ multiplex PCR. The repertoire holds 39,000 or so clones, with 70% to 90% as singletons. The sequencing here drew on CD4+ or CD8+ T cells sorted from blood, taken in a trial of the OX40 agonist ivuxolimab. The receptor source for this set is an adult with an advanced solid tumor such as melanoma, head and neck, liver or kidney cancer.

The rearrangement uses TRBV9 and TRBJ2-1; D remains ambiguous. Germline V lookup: CDR1 SGDLS, CDR2 YYNGEE. The ends were cut back, 0 bases at V and 4 bases at J, with 8 bases in the middle. The CDR3 totals 14 residues. The CDR3 sequence is CASSVESFYNEQFF. CDR3 DNA: TGTGCCAGCAGCGTAGAGTCCTTTTACAATGAGCAGTTCTTC.

The chain uses TRBV18 and TRBJ2-1; 9 nucleotides agree with TRBD1. Trimming removed 3 bases from V and 4 bases from J; junction bases left unmatched: 4. Germline CDR1 KGHSH, CDR2 LQKENI. There are 15 residues in the CDR3. The CDR3 coding sequence is TGTGCCAGCTCACCGGGGGACAGGGAGTACAATGAGCAGTTCTTC. Translated: CASSPGDREYNEQFF.

V and J are TRBV11-2 and TRBJ2-3; no reliable D call. This CDR3 comprises 14 residues. Trimming took 0 bases from V and 6 from J, leaving 10 bases between them. Germline loops: CDR1 SGHAT, CDR2 FQNNGV. CDR3 sequence reads: CASSLELPLDTQYF. CDR3 nucleotides: TGTGCCAGCAGCTTAGAACTCCCTTTGGATACGCAGTATTTT.

The V gene is TRBV27, the J gene TRBJ1-1; no reliable D call. The CDR3 contains 13 residues. V shed 2 bases and J shed 1 base, with 5 bases lying between them. The germline CDR1 and CDR2 sequences are MNHEY and SMNVEV (reference sequence). The chain's CDR3 is CASSLMRNTEAFF. DNA for the CDR3: TGTGCCAGCAGTTTAATGAGGAACACTGAAGCTTTCTTT.

As concerns this clone: Its ends do not fully match the called genes, so a read error is possible. The chain carries TRBV7-7 and TRBJ2-7, with 10 bases fitting TRBD2. Looked up from germline, CDR1 is SSHAT and CDR2 is FNYEAQ (reference sequence). This CDR3 spans 15 amino acids. The CDR3 DNA reads TGTGCTAGCAGCTTAGCGGCTAGCGGGAGTTACGAGCAGTACTTC. Translating it yields CASSLAASGSYEQYF.

The chain couples TRBV7-9 to TRBJ2-7; either TRBD1 or TRBD2 may supply D (5 bases each). Looked up from germline, CDR1 is SEHNR and CDR2 is FQNEAQ (reference sequence). The CDR3 extends over 15 amino acids. The germline V and J ends were trimmed by 5 bases and 2 bases, with 16 bases remaining between them. CDR3 DNA: TGTGCCAGCAGCCTCACGCCCGGGGACCCCTACGAGCAGTACTTC. Translating gives CASSLTPGDPYEQYF.

V usage is TRBV6-5 and J usage is TRBJ1-1, with D unresolved. The CDR3 contains 14 residues. V lost 0 bases and J lost 4, with 9 bases in between. The germline CDR1 and CDR2 sequences are MNHEY and SVGAGI. CDR3 sequence (DNA): TGTGCCAGCAGTTACTCCTCACTGGGCACTGAAGCTTTCTTT. Translated: CASSYSSLGTEAFF.

This clone has only a few counts. V and J are TRBV18 and TRBJ2-7; 10 bases agree with TRBD1. Trimming removed 3 bases from V and 7 bases from J; junction bases left unmatched: 12. The CDR3 contains 16 residues. Germline V gene lookup returns CDR1 KGHSH and CDR2 LQKENI. CDR3 in DNA: TGTGCCAGCTCACCCACCCGACAGGGGGCACTTGAGGAGCAGTACTTC. Encoded protein: CASSPTRQGALEEQYF.

This clone was recorded once. The rearrangement uses TRBV29-1 and TRBJ2-3; D is unresolved. V lost 1 base and J lost 4, with 9 bases in between. The germline gives CDR1 SQVTM, CDR2 ANQGSEA. The CDR3 spans 13 residues. DNA for the CDR3: TGCAGCGTTGAAGTTGGTCTCCCAGATACGCAGTATTTT. It codes for CSVEVGLPDTQYF.

This sequence joins TRBV6-5 and TRBJ1-1, with D unresolved. The CDR3 has 13 amino acids. The germline CDR1 and CDR2 sequences are MNHEY and SVGAGI. The ends were cut back, 6 bases at V and 1 base at J, with 9 bases in the middle. This CDR3 is CASRPSRNTEAFF. The CDR3 region has the DNA TGTGCCAGCAGACCCAGTAGGAACACTGAAGCTTTCTTT.

The chain couples TRBV6-6 to TRBJ2-5, with 7 positions matching TRBD2. The CDR3 extends over 15 amino acids. The trim removed 5 bases at V and 4 bases at J, leaving 10 bases unmatched. Germline lookup yields CDR1 MNHNY and CDR2 SVGAGI (reference sequence). The CDR3 region is CASSPERELRETQYF. The CDR3 nucleotides are TGTGCCAGCAGTCCCGAGCGGGAACTTCGAGAGACCCAGTACTTC.

The sample holds a few counts of this clone. The rearrangement links TRBV6-5 to TRBJ2-7; D is unclear. V was trimmed by 2 bases and J by 3 bases, leaving 5 bases between them. There are 12 residues in the CDR3. Germline V CDR1 and CDR2: MNHEY, SVGAGI. This CDR3 is CASSYMVYEQYF. The CDR3 nucleotides read TGTGCCAGCAGTTACATGGTCTACGAGCAGTACTTC.

This chain connects TRBV7-8 to TRBJ1-5; D unresolved. The CDR3 runs to 15 residues. With 1 base removed from V and 3 bases from J, the gap between germline ends came to 10 bases. Germline V gene data show CDR1 as SGHVS and CDR2 as FQNEAQ. CDR3 sequence: CASSLESDNNQPQHF. DNA of the CDR3: TGTGCCAGCAGCTTAGAGTCAGACAACAATCAGCCCCAGCATTTT.

This chain joins TRBV6-5 and TRBJ2-7; a possible D gene is TRBD2 (6 bases). Trimming took off 6 bases at V and 3 bases at J, with 15 bases between the two ends. Looked up from germline, CDR1 is MNHEY and CDR2 is SVGAGI. The CDR3 runs to 14 residues. The CDR3 is CASSPTGSYYEQYF. For the CDR3, the DNA is TGTGCCAGCAGCCCAACCGGGAGTTACTACGAGCAGTACTTC.

The chain joins TRBV5-5 to TRBJ1-1, with D possibly being TRBD1 (6 bases). V shed 4 bases and J shed 4 bases, with 11 bases lying between them. Germline CDR1 reads SGHKS; CDR2 reads YYEKEE (reference sequence). The CDR3 contains 13 residues. CDR3 in amino acids: CASSQGMSTEAFF. The CDR3 DNA is TGTGCCAGCAGCCAGGGGATGAGCACTGAAGCTTTCTTT.